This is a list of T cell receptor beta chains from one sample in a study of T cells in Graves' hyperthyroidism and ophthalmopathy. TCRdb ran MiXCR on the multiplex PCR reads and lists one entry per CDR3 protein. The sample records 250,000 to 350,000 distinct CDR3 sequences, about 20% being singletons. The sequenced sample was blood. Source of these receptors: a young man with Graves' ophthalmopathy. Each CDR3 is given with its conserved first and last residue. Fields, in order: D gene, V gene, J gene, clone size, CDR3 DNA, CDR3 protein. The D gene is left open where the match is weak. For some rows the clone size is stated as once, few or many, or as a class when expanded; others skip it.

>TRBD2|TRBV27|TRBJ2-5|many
TGTGCCAGCAGTTTGGGAGGGAGGTCAGAGACCCAGTACTTC
CASSLGGRSETQYF
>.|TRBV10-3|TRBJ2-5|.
TGTGCCATCAGTGATAATTGGGAAGAGACCCAGTACTTC
CAISDNWEETQYF
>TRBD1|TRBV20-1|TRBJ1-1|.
TGCAGTGCTAGAGATTCTTATCGCAGGGGGCGTTCATCATCCAACACTGAAGCTTTCTTT
CSARDSYRRGRSSSNTEAFF
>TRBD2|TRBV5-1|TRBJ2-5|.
TGCGCCAGCAGCTCAGGGACTAGCGGGACAAAGGTTGAGTACTTC
CASSSGTSGTKVEYF
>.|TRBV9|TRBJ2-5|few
TGTGCCAGCAGCGATCCTCGGGCCCCCAAAGGTGACTACAAGTACCAAGAGACCCAGTACTTC
CASSDPRAPKGDYKYQETQYF
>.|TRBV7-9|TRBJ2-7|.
TGTGCCAGCACCAAGGACGCCTCCTACGAGCAGTACTTC
CASTKDASYEQYF
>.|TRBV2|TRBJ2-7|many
TGTGCCAGCAGTCACGGGTCCTACGAGCAGTACTTC
CASSHGSYEQYF
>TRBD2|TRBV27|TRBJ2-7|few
TGTGCCAGCAGTTATAGCGGGGGGTCTGAAGAGCAGTACTTC
CASSYSGGSEEQYF
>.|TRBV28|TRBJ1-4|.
TGTGCCAGCAGTTTACAGACCGGGGAAAAACTGTTTTTT
CASSLQTGEKLFF
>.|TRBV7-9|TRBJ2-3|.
TGTGCCAGCAGCCCTAGTCGGGTCCAAAGCACAGATACGCAGTATTTT
CASSPSRVQSTDTQYF
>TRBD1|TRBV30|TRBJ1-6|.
TGTGCCTGGAGAAGGACAGGGGTTTCACCCCCCCACTTT
CAWRRTGVSPPHF
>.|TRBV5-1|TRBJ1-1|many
TGCGCCAGCAGCGGGACGACAGGAATGAACACTGAAGCTTTCTTT
CASSGTTGMNTEAFF
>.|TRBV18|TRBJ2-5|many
TGTGCCAGCTCACCGTACGGAGAAGAGACCCAGTACTTC
CASSPYGEETQYF
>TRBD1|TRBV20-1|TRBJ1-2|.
TGCAGTGCTAGAGACGGGACAGGGGGCGGCGGCTACACCTTC
CSARDGTGGGGYTF
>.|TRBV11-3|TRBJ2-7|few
TGTGCCAGCAGCGGGACGGCCAAATACGAGCAGTACTTC
CASSGTAKYEQYF
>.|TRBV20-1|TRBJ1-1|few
TGCAGTGTCCTAATAAACACTGAAGCTTTCTTT
CSVLINTEAFF
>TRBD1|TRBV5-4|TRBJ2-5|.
TGTGCCAGCAGCAACGGATTGGACAGGGGGCAAGAGACCCAGTACTTC
CASSNGLDRGQETQYF
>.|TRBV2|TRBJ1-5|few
TGTGCCAGCAGGGGGCTGGGTCAGCCCCAGCATTTT
CASRGLGQPQHF
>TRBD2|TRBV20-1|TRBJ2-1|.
TGCAGTGCTTCGTCGACTAGCGGGAGTCGCAATGAGCAGTTCTTC
CSASSTSGSRNEQFF
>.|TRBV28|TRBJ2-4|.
TGTGCCAGCAGTTCCCTTAAAAACATTCAGTACTTC
CASSSLKNIQYF
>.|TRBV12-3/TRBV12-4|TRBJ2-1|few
TGTGCCAGCAGTTTGAGGGGGACTACCCCGTACAATGAGCAGTTCTTC
CASSLRGTTPYNEQFF
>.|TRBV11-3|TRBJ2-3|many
TGTGCCAGCAGCCCCACGGGTTCGCGTTCAGATACGCAGTATTTT
CASSPTGSRSDTQYF
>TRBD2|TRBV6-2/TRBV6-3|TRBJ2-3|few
TGTGCCAGCAGTTACCGGATTCTACTAGCGGGAGGACTCACAGATACGCAGTATTTT
CASSYRILLAGGLTDTQYF
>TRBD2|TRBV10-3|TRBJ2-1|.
TGTGCCATCAGTGAGTCATTCGGGACTAGCGGGAGCGGCAATGAGCAGTTCTTC
CAISESFGTSGSGNEQFF
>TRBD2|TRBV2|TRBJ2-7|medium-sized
TGTGCCAGCAGTGAAAGGTCTAGCGGGAGCTACGAGCAGTACTTC
CASSERSSGSYEQYF
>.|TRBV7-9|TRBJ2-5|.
TGTGCCGCTAGTGACGAAGAGACCCAGTACTTC
CAASDEETQYF
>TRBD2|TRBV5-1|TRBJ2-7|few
TGCGCCAGCAGCTCCGGGACTAGCGGGTCGTATCCCTACGAGCAGTACTTC
CASSSGTSGSYPYEQYF
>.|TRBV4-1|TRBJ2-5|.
TGCGCCAGCAGCCAAGACAGGGGAAGGTTAGGCAAAGAGACCCAGTACTTC
CASSQDRGRLGKETQYF
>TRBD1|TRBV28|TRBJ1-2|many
TGTGCCAGCAGTTCAGGGGGCGCTAACTATGGCTACACCTTC
CASSSGGANYGYTF
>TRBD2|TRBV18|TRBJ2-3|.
TGTGCCAGCTCCTCTAGCGGTAGAGCACAGAATACGCAGTATTTT
CASSSSGRAQNTQYF
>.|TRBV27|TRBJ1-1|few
TGTGCCAGCAGTTTATATTCAGGGCCGAACACTGAAGCTTTCTTT
CASSLYSGPNTEAFF
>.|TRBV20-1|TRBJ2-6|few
TGCAGTGCTAGAGAGGAGCGGGTAGGGTCTGGGGCCAACGTCCTGACTTTC
CSAREERVGSGANVLTF
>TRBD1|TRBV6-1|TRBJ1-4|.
TGTGCCAGCAGTGAAGCAGGGACAGGGCTCTCTACTAATGAAAAACTGTTTTTT
CASSEAGTGLSTNEKLFF
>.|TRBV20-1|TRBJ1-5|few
TGCAGTGCTAGAGGGGGCGCGGGGAGCAATCAGCCCCAGCATTTT
CSARGGAGSNQPQHF
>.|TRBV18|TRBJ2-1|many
TGTGCCAGCTCTCCGCCCCCCCCAGGCGAGCAGTTCTTC
CASSPPPPGEQFF
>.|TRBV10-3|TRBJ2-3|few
TGTGCCATCAGTGATGATTCAGATACGCAGTATTTT
CAISDDSDTQYF
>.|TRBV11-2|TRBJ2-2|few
TGTGCCAGCAGCTTATCTCAAAACGGGGGGGAGCTGTTTTTT
CASSLSQNGGELFF
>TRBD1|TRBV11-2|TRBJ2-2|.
TGTGCCAGCAGCCCCAACCGGGACAGGGGGATGTTTTTT
CASSPNRDRGMFF
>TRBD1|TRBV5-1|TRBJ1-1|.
TGCGCCAGCAGCGACGGACAGGGAAAGAGGACGAACACTGAAGCTTTCTTT
CASSDGQGKRTNTEAFF
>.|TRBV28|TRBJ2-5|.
TGTGCCAGCAGTTCCACCCCGACCCAAGAGACCCAGTACTTC
CASSSTPTQETQYF
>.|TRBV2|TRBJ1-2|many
TGTGCCAGCAGTGGGCAGGGAGAGGTTTTATATGGCTACACCTTC
CASSGQGEVLYGYTF
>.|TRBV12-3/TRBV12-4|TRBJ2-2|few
TGTGCCAGCAGTTTAGCACGTTTGAGGGAGCTGTTTTTT
CASSLARLRELFF
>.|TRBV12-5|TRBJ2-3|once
TGTGCTAGTGGTTTGCCGACAGATACGCAGTATTTT
CASGLPTDTQYF
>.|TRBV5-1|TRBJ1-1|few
TGCGCCAGCAGCTTGGGGGCAGGAACTAGGGCTTTCTTT
CASSLGAGTRAFF
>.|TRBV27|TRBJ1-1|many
TGTGCCAGCAGTTTATCATCAGAGGGTACTGAAGCTTTCTTT
CASSLSSEGTEAFF
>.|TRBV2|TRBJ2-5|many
TGTGCCAGCAGTCGAGCAGGGGTGGTAGAGACCCAGTACTTC
CASSRAGVVETQYF
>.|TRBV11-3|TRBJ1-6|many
TGTGCCAGCAGCTTGACCCCTCCTAGTACCCTCCACTTT
CASSLTPPSTLHF